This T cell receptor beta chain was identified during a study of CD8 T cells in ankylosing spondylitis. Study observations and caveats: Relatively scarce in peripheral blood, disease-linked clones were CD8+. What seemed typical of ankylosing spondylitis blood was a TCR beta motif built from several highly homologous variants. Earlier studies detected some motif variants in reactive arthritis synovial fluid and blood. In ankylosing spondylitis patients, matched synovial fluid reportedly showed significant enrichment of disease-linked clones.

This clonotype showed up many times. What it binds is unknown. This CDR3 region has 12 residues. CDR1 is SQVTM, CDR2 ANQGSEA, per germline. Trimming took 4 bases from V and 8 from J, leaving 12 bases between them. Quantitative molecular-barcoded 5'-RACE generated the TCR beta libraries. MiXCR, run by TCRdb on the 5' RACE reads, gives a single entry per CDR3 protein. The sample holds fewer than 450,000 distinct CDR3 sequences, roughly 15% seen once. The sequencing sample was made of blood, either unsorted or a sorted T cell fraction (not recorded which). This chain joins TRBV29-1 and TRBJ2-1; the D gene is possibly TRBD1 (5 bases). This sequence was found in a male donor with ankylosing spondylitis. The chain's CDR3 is CSVGRDGYEQFF. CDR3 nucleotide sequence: TGCAGCGTTGGCAGGGATGGCTATGAGCAGTTCTTC.